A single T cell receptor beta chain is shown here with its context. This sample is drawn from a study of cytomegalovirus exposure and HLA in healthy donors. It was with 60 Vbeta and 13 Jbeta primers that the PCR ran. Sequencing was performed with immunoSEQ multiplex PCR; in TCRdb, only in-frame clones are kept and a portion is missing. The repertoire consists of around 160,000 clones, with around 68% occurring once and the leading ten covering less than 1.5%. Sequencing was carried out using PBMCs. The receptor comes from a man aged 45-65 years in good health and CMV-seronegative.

This chain's CDR3 is CASSARLAGGNEQFF. CDR3 nucleotides: TGTGCCAGCAGCGCTCGACTAGCGGGGGGCAATGAGCAGTTCTTC. This sequence joins TRBV9 and TRBJ2-1; 13 bases map to TRBD2. Germline V gives CDR1 SGDLS, CDR2 YYNGEE. V lost 3 bases and J lost 6; bases outside the gene matches: 3. The length of the CDR3 is 15 residues.